The sample holds a few counts of the clone carrying this T cell receptor (beta chain). Time point indicated: pre-sensitization, week 0. Treatment: therapeutic diphenylcyclopropenone sensitization with weekly scalp DPC. MiXCR, run by TCRdb on the RACE reads, gives a single entry per CDR3 protein. The sample records approximately 260,000 distinct CDR3 sequences, 7.5% to 9% being singletons. Trimming stripped 0 bases from V and 11 bases from J, with 14 bases between. This CDR3 is built from 13 residues. Germline values: CDR1 SGHNT, CDR2 YYREEE (reference sequence). The data originate from a study of human T cells and chemical hapten exposure. In the study overall: Skin on the upper inner arm, approximately 2 cm by approximately 2 cm in size, was sensitized with 2% DPC. There were weekly diphenylcyclopropenone doses to the scalp for patients throughout the approximately 25-week study.

The V gene is TRBV5-4, the J gene TRBJ1-1, with D possibly being TRBD1 (6 bases). The material was whole blood, obtained in connection with sensitization to the hapten diphenylcyclopropenone (DPC). This clonotype was obtained from a woman aged 40 to 50 with alopecia areata. Some clones in this sample may be carry-over from other donors' samples. The CDR3 coding sequence is TGTGCCAGCAGCTTGGTAGGGGGGAAGGAGGCTTTCTTT. Its protein is CASSLVGGKEAFF.